This paragraph reports one T cell receptor beta chain. This clonotype appeared a few times. Its recognized antigen is unknown. Base quality data are lacking; no much larger clone is found one base away. Libraries were built with 5' RACE. The sample was run on an Illumina HiSeq 2500. A second roughly 7 to 11 cycle PCR used a sample-barcoded 5' primer and a J-beta primer mix. A unique molecular identifier was introduced onto each TCR beta cDNA molecule by a template-switch 5' adaptor carrying 12 random nucleotides. Each sample yielded at least 2.5 million CDR3-containing paired-end reads. First-strand cDNA synthesis was performed from all RNA using the Mint cDNA synthesis kit, with priming by a TRBC-specific oligonucleotide. Following uracil-DNA glycosylase treatment, all cDNA underwent a first 18-cycle PCR with the universal primers M1SS and BC2_uni_R. On the study's bioinformatics: Each sample was normalized by randomly selecting 1 million high-quality reads, each carrying a distinct molecular identifier. Instead of being binned into consensus sequences, reads with shared molecular identifiers were discarded. MiTCR, with a Q25 quality threshold and the strictest error-elimination algorithm, was used for CDR3 identification, clonotype clustering and error correction. A nonparametric unseen species model with Euler transformation was used to estimate a lower bound on total TCR beta diversity. Using fastp trimming at Q25 and MiXCR clonotype assembly, TCRdb reanalyzed the public sequencing data and kept in-frame beta chains. Merged by CDR3 protein, the rows form single entries marked with the most common genes and DNA. TCRdb assigned the V and J calls; the authors' analysis was not used. The sample has about 1.8 million distinct CDR3 sequences on record, 49% of them singletons. The top ten constitute 2.1% of the sample.

This sample is drawn from a study of blood T cells in healthy people across ages (dated by TCRdb to between 2014 and 2017). About the study as a whole: In model experiments, template switching captured roughly one uniquely barcoded TCR beta cDNA molecule for every two T cells. To track age-related changes in TCR beta repertoire diversity, the study relied on deep sequencing normalized with unique cDNA molecular identifiers. Using the same blood draw, the study looked at two additional independent replicas of 1 million unique cDNA reads for two donors, one aged 18 to 30 and the other aged 80 or older. Donors were grouped into four age groups: young (average approximately 15 years), middle-aged (39), aged (around 66) and long-lived (approximately 81). To avoid experimental bias, donors of different ages were randomly spread across the sequencing lanes. Study-wide conclusions, independent of this receptor: Because profiling used bulk unsorted PBMCs, naive and antigen-experienced compartments could not be compared conclusively. Observed TCR beta diversity per million T cells fell roughly linearly with age, and a significant reduction was already apparent by age roughly 40. There was a strong correlation between observed TCR beta diversity and the percentage of naive T cells measured by flow cytometry. Estimates of total diversity based on one million sequenced T cells were regarded as lower bounds and as underestimates. Because the CMV infection status of the donors was unknown, age-related changes in expanded clonotypes may potentially have been confounded. Compared with the aged group, the long-lived group had more naive CD4+ T cells, fewer expanded clones and increased TCR diversity, a pattern suggesting age selection.

Donors were a few dozen systemically healthy Caucasian individuals from Russia aged roughly 6 to 90 years. Each donor gave about 11 milliliters of peripheral blood, drawn into EDTA-treated Vacutainer tubes. Ficoll-Paque density-gradient centrifugation was used to isolate PBMCs, with at least 7 million per sample. Trizol reagent was used to extract total RNA from PBMCs, with at least 6 micrograms per sample. For every donor, flow cytometry on a PBMC aliquot measured the percentage of naive CD45RAhigh/CD27high T cells. Inclusive of the bounding cysteine and phenylalanine, the CDR3 is 17 residues long. The DNA shown is the 51-base CDR3, in frame from base 1. V is pared back by 6 bases and J by 2 bases, with 23 bases lying between the germline termini. The germline V gene (reference sequence) sets CDR1 to DFQATT and CDR2 to SNEGSKA.

Sequenced material: blood. The clonotype was recovered from a woman in her thirties or forties in good health. This receptor chain uses TRBV20-1 and TRBJ1-5; the D segment could be TRBD1, given 5 matching bases. The CDR3 sequence is CSAYSGGGTYGNQPQHF. The base sequence is TGCAGTGCATACTCAGGCGGGGGAACATACGGCAATCAGCCCCAGCATTTT.